The sequence of this T cell receptor beta chain was determined in a study of CD8+ T cells in alopecia areata. The study's findings and limits: Greater clonality was observed in lesional scalp samples, especially alopecia totalis/universalis, versus normal scalp.

This CDR3 is 13 amino acids long. Per the germline V gene, CDR1 is SQVTM and CDR2 is ANQGSEA. Trimming pared 3 bases from V and 8 bases from J, leaving 16 bases between. Once RNA had been extracted, it was reverse transcribed into cDNA to act as the sequencing template. Assay used: immunoSEQ multiplex PCR; TCRdb lists only in-frame clones, some missing. The table has 150,000 to 200,000 clones, 60% seen once. Only one count was recorded for this clone. Its antigen remains unidentified. Treatment indicated: oral pan-JAK inhibitor, 5-10 mg twice daily. Alopecia areata patients provided lesional scalp punch biopsies and peripheral blood.

The clonotype originates from a human donor with alopecia areata. The chain uses TRBV29-1 and TRBJ1-1; unclear D gene. The source was CD4+ T cells sorted from blood, collected at week 24, from a patient treated with tofacitinib. Written as DNA, the CDR3 is TGCAGCGTTGATGGGCGACCTCTCAGAGAAGCTTTCTTT. Translating it yields CSVDGRPLREAFF.